This T cell receptor (beta chain) was documented in a study of T cells in Graves' hyperthyroidism and ophthalmopathy. On the study more broadly: Initial diagnosis, before any treatment, was when peripheral blood was collected. Regarding the study as a whole: Blood also contained most expanded thyroid clonotypes above 0.001.

Amplified regions were TCR beta CDR3 sequences from RNA transcripts. Using the HTBI primer set, a first-round RT-PCR was run on the TCR CDR3. One entry per CDR3 protein results from TCRdb running MiXCR on the multiplex PCR reads. There are approximately 870,000 distinct CDR3 sequences in the sample; 38% occur only once, and 7.5% to 9.5% lies in the top ten. This clonotype was seen repeatedly, ten times or more. Its antigen remains unknown. It was 8.5 to 10 ml of fresh peripheral blood that supplied the PBMCs. The sample taken for sequencing was blood. The clonotype comes from a man between 18 and 35 years old with Graves' hyperthyroidism.

The CDR3 protein is CASSATGGEQYF. The CDR3 bases are TGTGCCAGCAGTGCGACAGGGGGCGAGCAGTACTTC. This chain joins TRBV12-3 or TRBV12-4 and TRBJ2-7, with TRBD1 matching 9 bases. This CDR3 contains 12 residues. V shed 5 bases, J shed 6 bases, and the junction held 2 bases outside the gene matches.